This TCR delta chain was captured by sequencing in a study of gamma-delta chains in newborns, infants, children. Study overall: Microbial exposure reportedly drives polyclonal innate γδ T cell expansion after birth.

This CDR3 comprises 17 residues. Losses at the gene ends were 1 base for V and 5 bases for J; bases not matched to a gene: 10. CDR1 and CDR2 from the germline V gene are TSWWSYY and QGS. This clone has just a few counts. TCRdb re-analyzed the reads via CATT. This sample yields more than 7,500 delta-chain clones, of which more than 20% are seen a single time; about 4.4% belongs to the top ten. This TCR was sampled from a child who was a newborn, infant or young child, either healthy, febrile or measles-vaccinated (not recorded which). The rearrangement links TRDV1 to TRDJ1; 10 nucleotides agree with TRDD3. What was sequenced was blood. CDR3 DNA sequence: TGTGCTCTTGGGGAACCGGGGGATACGCGTTGGGTGGATAAACTCATCTTT. It codes for CALGEPGDTRWVDKLIF.